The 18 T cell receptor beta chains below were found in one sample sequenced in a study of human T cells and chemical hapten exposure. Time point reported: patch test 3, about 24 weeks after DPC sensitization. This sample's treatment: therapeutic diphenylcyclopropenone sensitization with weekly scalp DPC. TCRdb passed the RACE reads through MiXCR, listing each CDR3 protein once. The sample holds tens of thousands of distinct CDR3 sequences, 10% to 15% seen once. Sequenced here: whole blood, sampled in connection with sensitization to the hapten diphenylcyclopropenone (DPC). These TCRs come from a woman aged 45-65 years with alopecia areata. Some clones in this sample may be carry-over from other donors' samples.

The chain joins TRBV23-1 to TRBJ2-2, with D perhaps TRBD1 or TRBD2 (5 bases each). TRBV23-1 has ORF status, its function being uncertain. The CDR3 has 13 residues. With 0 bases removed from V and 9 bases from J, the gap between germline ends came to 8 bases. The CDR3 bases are TGCGCCAGCAGTCAATCGGGACCCAGGGAGCTGTTTTTT. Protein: CASSQSGPRELFF.

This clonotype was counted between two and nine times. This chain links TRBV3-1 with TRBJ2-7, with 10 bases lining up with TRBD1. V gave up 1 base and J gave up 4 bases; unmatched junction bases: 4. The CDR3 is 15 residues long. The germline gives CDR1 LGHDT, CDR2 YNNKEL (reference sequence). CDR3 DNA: TGTGCCAGCAGCCAAGTCCCGGGACAGGGGTACGAGCAGTACTTC. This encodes CASSQVPGQGYEQYF.

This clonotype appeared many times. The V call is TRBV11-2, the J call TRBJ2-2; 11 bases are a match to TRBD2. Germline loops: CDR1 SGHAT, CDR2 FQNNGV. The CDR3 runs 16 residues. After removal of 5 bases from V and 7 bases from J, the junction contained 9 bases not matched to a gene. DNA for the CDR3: TGTGCCAGCAGCACCTTAGCGGGAGGGCCGATCGGGGAGCTGTTTTTT. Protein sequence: CASSTLAGGPIGELFF.

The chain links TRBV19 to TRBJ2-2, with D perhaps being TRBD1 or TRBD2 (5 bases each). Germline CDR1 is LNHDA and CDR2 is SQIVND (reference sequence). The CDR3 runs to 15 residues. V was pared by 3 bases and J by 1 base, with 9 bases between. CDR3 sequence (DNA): TGTGCCAGTAGTATTCCGGGACGGAACACCGGGGAGCTGTTTTTT. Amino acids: CASSIPGRNTGELFF. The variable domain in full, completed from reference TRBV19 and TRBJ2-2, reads DGGITQSPKYLFRKEGQNVTLSCEQNLNHDAMYWYRQDPGQGLRLIYYSQIVNDFQKGDIAEGYSVSREKKESFPLTVTSAQKNPTAFYLCASSIPGRNTGELFFGEGSRLTVL.

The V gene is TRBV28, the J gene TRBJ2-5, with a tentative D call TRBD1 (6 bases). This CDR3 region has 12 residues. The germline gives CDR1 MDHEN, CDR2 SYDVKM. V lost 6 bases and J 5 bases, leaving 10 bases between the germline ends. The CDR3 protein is CASRGGLETQYF. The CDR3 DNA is TGTGCCAGCAGAGGGGGTTTGGAGACCCAGTACTTC.

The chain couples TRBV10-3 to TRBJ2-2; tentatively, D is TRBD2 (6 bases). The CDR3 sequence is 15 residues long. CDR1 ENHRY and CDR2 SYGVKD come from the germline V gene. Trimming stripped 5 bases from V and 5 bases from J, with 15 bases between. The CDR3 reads CAISSRLGGTGELFF. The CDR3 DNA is TGTGCCATCAGTTCAAGACTAGGCGGTACCGGGGAGCTGTTTTTT.

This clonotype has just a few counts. The CDR3 DNA reads TGTGCCAGCAAACAGGAGAGTTCACCCCTCCACTTT. Translation: CASKQESSPLHF. This sequence joins TRBV12-3 or TRBV12-4 and TRBJ1-6, with a tentative D call TRBD1 (5 bases). The CDR3 loop spans 12 amino acids. Trimming took 7 bases from V and 9 from J, leaving 10 bases between them.

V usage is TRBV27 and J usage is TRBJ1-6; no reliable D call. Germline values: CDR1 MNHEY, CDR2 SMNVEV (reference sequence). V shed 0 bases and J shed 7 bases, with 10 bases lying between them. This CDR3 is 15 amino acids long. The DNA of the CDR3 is TGTGCCAGCAGTTTATCCCGGCTGCTGAATTCACCCCTCCACTTT. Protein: CASSLSRLLNSPLHF.

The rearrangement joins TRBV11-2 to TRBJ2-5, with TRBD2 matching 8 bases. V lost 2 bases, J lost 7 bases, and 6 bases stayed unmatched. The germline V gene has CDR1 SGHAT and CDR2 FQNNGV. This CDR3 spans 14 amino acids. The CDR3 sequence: CASSLTSGHRTQYF. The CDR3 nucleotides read TGTGCCAGCAGCTTAACTAGCGGACATCGGACCCAGTACTTC.

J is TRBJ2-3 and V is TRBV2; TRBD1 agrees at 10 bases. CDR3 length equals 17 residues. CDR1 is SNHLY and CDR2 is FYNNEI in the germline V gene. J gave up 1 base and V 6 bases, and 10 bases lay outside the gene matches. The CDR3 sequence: CASRPGTGVGGTDTQYF. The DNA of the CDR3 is TGTGCCAGCAGACCCGGGACAGGGGTAGGTGGCACAGATACGCAGTATTTT.

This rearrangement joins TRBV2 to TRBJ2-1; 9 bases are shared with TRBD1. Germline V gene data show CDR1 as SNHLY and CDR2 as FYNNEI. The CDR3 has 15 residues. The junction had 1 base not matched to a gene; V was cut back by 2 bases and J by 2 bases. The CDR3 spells CASSERDRAYNEQFF. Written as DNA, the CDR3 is TGTGCCAGCAGTGAAAGGGACAGGGCCTACAATGAGCAGTTCTTC.

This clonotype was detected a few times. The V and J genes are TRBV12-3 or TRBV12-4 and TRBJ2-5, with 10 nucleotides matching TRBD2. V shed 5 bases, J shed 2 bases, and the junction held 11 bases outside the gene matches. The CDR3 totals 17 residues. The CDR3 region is CASSPLAGGGPQETQYF. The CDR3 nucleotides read TGTGCCAGCAGTCCCTTAGCGGGGGGAGGTCCTCAAGAGACCCAGTACTTC.

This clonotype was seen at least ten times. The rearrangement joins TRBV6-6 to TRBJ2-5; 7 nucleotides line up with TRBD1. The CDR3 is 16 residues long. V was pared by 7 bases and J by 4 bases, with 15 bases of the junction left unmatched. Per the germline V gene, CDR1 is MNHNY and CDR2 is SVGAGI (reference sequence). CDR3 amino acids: CASTNPSRGSGETQYF. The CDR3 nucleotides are TGTGCCAGCACAAATCCGTCCAGGGGGTCGGGAGAGACCCAGTACTTC.

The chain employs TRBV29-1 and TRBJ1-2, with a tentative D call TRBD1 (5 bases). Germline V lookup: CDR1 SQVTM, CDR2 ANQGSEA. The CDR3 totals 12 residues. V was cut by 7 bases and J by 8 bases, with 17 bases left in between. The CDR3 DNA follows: TGCAGCGCCGTGGGGGGAGCGGCCGGCTACACCTTC. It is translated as CSAVGGAAGYTF.

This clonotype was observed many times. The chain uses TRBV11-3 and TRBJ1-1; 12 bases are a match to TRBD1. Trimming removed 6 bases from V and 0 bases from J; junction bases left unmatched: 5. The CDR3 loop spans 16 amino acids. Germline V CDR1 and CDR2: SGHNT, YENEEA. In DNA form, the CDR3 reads TGTGCCAGCAGTAGCGGGACAGGGGGCATGAACACTGAAGCTTTCTTT. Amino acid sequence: CASSSGTGGMNTEAFF.

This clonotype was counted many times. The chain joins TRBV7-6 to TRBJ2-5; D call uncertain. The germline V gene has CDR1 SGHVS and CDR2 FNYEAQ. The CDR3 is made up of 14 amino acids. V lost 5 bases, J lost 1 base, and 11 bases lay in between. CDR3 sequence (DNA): TGTGCCAGCAGCCCCTGGACGGCCCAAGAGACCCAGTACTTC. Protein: CASSPWTAQETQYF.

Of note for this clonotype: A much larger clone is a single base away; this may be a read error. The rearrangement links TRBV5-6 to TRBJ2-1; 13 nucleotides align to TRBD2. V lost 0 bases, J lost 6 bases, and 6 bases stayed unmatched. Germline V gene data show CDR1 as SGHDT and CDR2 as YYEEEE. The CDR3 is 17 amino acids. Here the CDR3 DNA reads TGTGCCAGCAGCTTGGTAACTAGCGGGAGGGCCGTCAATGAGCAGTTCTTC. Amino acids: CASSLVTSGRAVNEQFF.

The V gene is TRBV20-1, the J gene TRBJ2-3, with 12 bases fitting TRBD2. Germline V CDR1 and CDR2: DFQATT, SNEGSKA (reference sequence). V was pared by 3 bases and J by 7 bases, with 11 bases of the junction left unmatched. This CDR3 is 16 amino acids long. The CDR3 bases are TGCAGTGCTAGCGGTGGACTAGCGGGAAAAGAGAATACGCAGTATTTT. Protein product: CSASGGLAGKENTQYF.